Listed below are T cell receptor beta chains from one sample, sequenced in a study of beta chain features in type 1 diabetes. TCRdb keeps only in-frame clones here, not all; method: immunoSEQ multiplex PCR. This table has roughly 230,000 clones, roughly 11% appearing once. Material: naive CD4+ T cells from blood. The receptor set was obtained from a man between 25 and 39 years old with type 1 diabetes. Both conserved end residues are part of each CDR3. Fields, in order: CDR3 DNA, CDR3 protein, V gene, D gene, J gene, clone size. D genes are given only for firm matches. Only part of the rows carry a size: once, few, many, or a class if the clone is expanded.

TGTGCCAGCAGCGTGGCTGGGACAGAGAGAGGCTACACCTTC CASSVAGTERGYTF TRBV5-4 TRBD1 TRBJ1-2 .
TGTGCCAGCAGCCGAGGATTACTACAGGGGCTAGCCAAAAACATTCAGTACTTC CASSRGLLQGLAKNIQYF TRBV11-2 TRBD1 TRBJ2-4 .
TGCGCCAGCACCCAAGACAGAGCCCTCTACGAGCAGTACTTC CASTQDRALYEQYF TRBV5-1 . TRBJ2-7 .
TGTGCCATCAGTGAGGGTAGCGGGCGCTCCTACGAGCAGTACTTC CAISEGSGRSYEQYF TRBV10-3 TRBD2 TRBJ2-7 .
TGTGCCAGCAGCGGGGGCGGGAGCACACACACAGATACGCAGTATTTT CASSGGGSTHTDTQYF TRBV5-4 . TRBJ2-3 .
TGTGCCAGCAGCTTTCCTGGAGGGGTTTCACCCCTCCACTTT CASSFPGGVSPLHF TRBV5-6 . TRBJ1-6 .
TGTGCCAGTAGTATTAACCCCGGGACAGGGACCTACGAGCAGTACTTC CASSINPGTGTYEQYF TRBV19 TRBD1 TRBJ2-7 .
TGTGCCAGCAGTCACCCCGCACAGGCTCCTGATGAAAAACTGTTTTTT CASSHPAQAPDEKLFF TRBV4-2 . TRBJ1-4 few
TGTGCCACCAGCAGATTGCTCGGGGGCTACGAGCAGTACTTC CATSRLLGGYEQYF TRBV15 . TRBJ2-7 few
TGTGCCAGCGTCGACTTAACAGGTATCCTACGAGCACAGGACTTC CASVDLTGILRAQDF TRBV2 . TRBJ2-7 few
TGCGCCAGCAGCTTAGGCGGACAGGGGGACTCCTACGAGCAGTACTTC CASSLGGQGDSYEQYF TRBV5-1 TRBD1 TRBJ2-7 .
TGTGCCAGTAGTCCTGTAGTAGGCAGCGGATACGAGCAGTACTTC CASSPVVGSGYEQYF TRBV19 . TRBJ2-7 .
TGTGCCAGCAGCCAAGGGGACAGTTACACTGAAGCTTTCTTT CASSQGDSYTEAFF TRBV4-2 TRBD1 TRBJ1-1 .
TGTGCCATCAGTGACCCGGGGGAACGAAACTACGAGCAGTACTTC CAISDPGERNYEQYF TRBV10-3 . TRBJ2-7 .
TGTGCCAGCAGCTTAGAGCGGGTGAGCGAGCAGTACTTC CASSLERVSEQYF TRBV7-2 . TRBJ2-7 .
TGTGCCAGTAGCAAAGGGGGAGATACGCAGTATTTT CASSKGGDTQYF TRBV19 . TRBJ2-3 .
TGTGCCAGCAGCGTCGCTAGAGGGACCTACAATGAGCAGTTCTTC CASSVARGTYNEQFF TRBV11-2 . TRBJ2-1 .
TGTGCCAGCAGCTCCATGCTAACTAGAGAAGAGACCCAGTACTTC CASSSMLTREETQYF TRBV7-2 . TRBJ2-5 few
TGTGCCAGCAGCTCGGACAGGGAAGCAGATACGCAGTATTTT CASSSDREADTQYF TRBV7-9 TRBD1 TRBJ2-3 few
TGTGCCAGCCGTACCGCGGGACAGGGGTACGAGCAGTACTTC CASRTAGQGYEQYF TRBV27 TRBD1 TRBJ2-7 .
TGTGCCAGCAGTTTACGGGGACAGGGGACAGATACGCAGTATTTT CASSLRGQGTDTQYF TRBV27 TRBD1 TRBJ2-3 few
TGTGCCAGCATCGAACCAGCTGGAAACACCATATATTTT CASIEPAGNTIYF TRBV6-5 . TRBJ1-3 .
TGCGCCAGCAGCCAAGAAAAAACAGCCATCCAAGAGACCCAGTACTTC CASSQEKTAIQETQYF TRBV4-1 . TRBJ2-5 .
TGTGCCAGCCGAAGACAGGCGAACACCGGGGAGCTGTTTTTT CASRRQANTGELFF TRBV6-4 . TRBJ2-2 .
TGCGCCAGCAGCTTGTCGTCAGGCTACAATGAGCAGTTCTTC CASSLSSGYNEQFF TRBV5-1 . TRBJ2-1 few
TGCGCCAGCAGCTCAAGACAGGGGCGTCAGCCCCAGCATTTT CASSSRQGRQPQHF TRBV5-1 TRBD1 TRBJ1-5 few
TGCGCCAGCAGCCAAGATCACAGGTTCTCGAGTGAGCAGTACTTC CASSQDHRFSSEQYF TRBV4-3 . TRBJ2-7 .
TGTGCCAGCAGTGAATCGGTTGACACTTTCTTT CASSESVDTFF TRBV2 . TRBJ1-1 .
TGTGCCAGCAGCGTAGTCACAGGGTCCGGGGAGCTGTTTTTT CASSVVTGSGELFF TRBV9 . TRBJ2-2 .
TGTGCCAGCTCACAGGGGATGGTCACCGGAGTGAACACCGGGGAGCTGTTTTTT CASSQGMVTGVNTGELFF TRBV18 . TRBJ2-2 .
TGTGCCAGCTCACAGGGGACAGAAAACACTGAAGCTTTCTTT CASSQGTENTEAFF TRBV18 TRBD1 TRBJ1-1 few
TGCGCCAGCAGCCAAGATAGAGGTCAGCGCTACAATGAGCAGTTCTTC CASSQDRGQRYNEQFF TRBV4-1 . TRBJ2-1 .
TGTGCCAGCAGTCTAGCGGGAGCAGGCACCGGGGAGCTGTTTTTT CASSLAGAGTGELFF TRBV6-1 TRBD2 TRBJ2-2 .
TGTGCCAGTAGTATTGAGGGATCCACGTCGATTCAGTTCTTC CASSIEGSTSIQFF TRBV19 . TRBJ2-1 .
TGTGCCAGCAGTTACGAGAGGGAAAGGTCACCCCTCCACTTT CASSYERERSPLHF TRBV2 . TRBJ1-6 .
TGTGCCAGCAGCCCTGACAGGCACCGACAGCCCCAGCATTTT CASSPDRHRQPQHF TRBV28 . TRBJ1-5 .
TGTGCCAGCAGCCCCACTGCGGACAGATTCACCGGGGAGCTGTTTTTT CASSPTADRFTGELFF TRBV9 . TRBJ2-2 few
TGTGCCGCGGGGGAGACCCAGTACTTC CAAGETQYF TRBV19 . TRBJ2-5 .
TGTGCCAGCAGCGTCGGTGACTCCATCCACGAGCAGTACTTC CASSVGDSIHEQYF TRBV9 . TRBJ2-7 .
TGTGCCTGGAGTGTATTAGGGGAAGGGACAGCGTCTTACGAGCAGTACTTC CAWSVLGEGTASYEQYF TRBV30 TRBD1 TRBJ2-7 .
TGTGCCAGCAGCGACCCAGGACAGGGATATTGGGAGCAGTTCTTC CASSDPGQGYWEQFF TRBV6-5 TRBD1 TRBJ2-1 .
TGCAGCGTTGGGTGGGGGCCGGAAGGCTACACCTTC CSVGWGPEGYTF TRBV29-1 . TRBJ1-2 .
TGTGCCAAGACGGGGACAGGGACGGATACGCAGTATTTT CAKTGTGTDTQYF TRBV2 TRBD1 TRBJ2-3 few
TGTGCCAGCAGCGTAGCTCCAGAGACTAGCGCCTACGAGCAGTACTTC CASSVAPETSAYEQYF TRBV9 TRBD2 TRBJ2-7 few
TGTGCCAGCAGCTTCTCATCGGTCCGAGAGACCCAGTACTTC CASSFSSVRETQYF TRBV5-6 . TRBJ2-5 few
TGCGCCAGCAGCTTTCCAGGTGAAGATACGCAGTATTTT CASSFPGEDTQYF TRBV5-1 . TRBJ2-3 few
TGCGCCAGCAGAACTAACACCGGGGAGCTGTTTTTT CASRTNTGELFF TRBV5-1 . TRBJ2-2 few
TGTGCCAGCTCGCTAACCACAGGCGTGAACACTGAAGCTTTCTTT CASSLTTGVNTEAFF TRBV18 . TRBJ1-1 .
TGCGCCAGCAGCCTCCAGACCGCGGGGACCTACGAGCAGTACTTC CASSLQTAGTYEQYF TRBV5-1 . TRBJ2-7 few
TGTGCCAGCAGTCCTAGCGGGGCCTACAATGAGCAGTTCTTC CASSPSGAYNEQFF TRBV6-1 TRBD2 TRBJ2-1 few
TGCGCCAGCGGGGAGGGGGACAGGGGTTCAGATACGCAGTATTTT CASGEGDRGSDTQYF TRBV10-2 TRBD1 TRBJ2-3 few
TGTGCCAGCTCATTCTCCCAGGTAGGAAATCAGCCCCAGCATTTT CASSFSQVGNQPQHF TRBV18 . TRBJ1-5 .
TGTGCCAGCACCCTGAATCTAGCGGGGGAAGGTGAGCAGTTCTTC CASTLNLAGEGEQFF TRBV2 TRBD2 TRBJ2-1 .
TGTGCCAGCAGTGGAAGACAGGCCAACTCCTACAATGAGCAGTTCTTC CASSGRQANSYNEQFF TRBV6-1 . TRBJ2-1 .